Below, 15 T cell receptor beta chains from the same sample are listed, as sequenced in a study of identical twins. TCRdb itself ran the 5' RACE reads through MiXCR, one entry per CDR3 protein. The sample yields 250,000 or so distinct CDR3 sequences, about 9% seen once. The same specimen was also included in a second study, on yellow fever vaccine responses in identical twins.

Specimen: CD8+ T cells sorted from blood. Receptors originate from a woman younger than 30 in good health.

This clonotype was counted at least ten times. The rearrangement joins TRBV10-3 to TRBJ2-3; 9 nucleotides agree with TRBD1. The CDR3 is 14 amino acids. Germline V gene lookup returns CDR1 ENHRY and CDR2 SYGVKD. Germline trimming cut 6 bases from V and 4 bases from J; bases unmatched to any gene: 5. CDR3 in DNA: TGTGCCATCAGCCAAGACAGGGGGGCAGATACGCAGTATTTT. Translation gives CAISQDRGADTQYF.

V and J are TRBV4-3 and TRBJ2-7; perhaps TRBD2 as D (6 bases). The V gene lost 1 base and the J gene lost 6 bases, with 13 bases spanning the gap. CDR3 size: 14 residues. The V gene's germline CDR1 is LGHNA and CDR2 YSLEER. CDR3 DNA: TGCGCCAGCAGCCAAGTCGGAGGGAGCGCCGAGCAGTACTTC. Translation: CASSQVGGSAEQYF.

The V and J genes are TRBV13 and TRBJ2-7; the match to TRBD1 covers 7 bases. This CDR3 is built from 17 residues. Trimming took 6 bases from V and 1 from J; bases not matched to a gene: 15. Germline V gene sequence: CDR1 PRHDT, CDR2 FYEKMQ (reference sequence). CDR3 sequence (DNA): TGTGCCAGCAGTTTAAGGTCAGGGGGTAACAGATCCTACGAGCAGTACTTC. This gives the protein CASSLRSGGNRSYEQYF.

The chain has TRBV3-1 and TRBJ2-7, with TRBD2 identical over 15 bases. J gave up 6 bases and V 3 bases, and 3 bases lay outside the gene matches. CDR1 is LGHDT and CDR2 is YNNKEL in the germline V gene (reference sequence). There are 15 residues in the CDR3. CDR3 sequence reads: CASSHWTSGGVEQYF. The DNA for the CDR3 is TGTGCCAGCAGCCATTGGACTAGCGGGGGGGTCGAGCAGTACTTC.

This chain connects TRBV5-8 to TRBJ2-3, with 9 bases fitting TRBD2. CDR3 length equals 16 residues. The trim removed 1 base at V and 2 bases at J, leaving 5 bases unmatched. CDR1 SGHTS and CDR2 YDEGEE come from the germline V gene. CDR3 region: CASSLWLAGLTDTQYF. The CDR3 DNA reads as TGTGCCAGCAGCTTGTGGCTAGCGGGACTCACAGATACGCAGTATTTT.

V usage is TRBV7-9 and J usage is TRBJ2-1; no definite D call. There are 12 residues in the CDR3. CDR1 and CDR2 (germline): SEHNR, FQNEAQ (reference sequence). V lost 3 bases, J lost 10 bases, and 10 bases lay in between. DNA for the CDR3: TGTGCCAGCAGCTTGGGAATCCAAGAGCAGTTCTTC. This sequence encodes CASSLGIQEQFF.

This clonotype appeared a few times. CDR3 sequence: CASSLLAGQGTYEQYF. The DNA of the CDR3 is TGTGCCAGCAGTTTATTAGCGGGACAGGGTACCTACGAGCAGTACTTC. V usage is TRBV28 and J usage is TRBJ2-7; maybe TRBD1 (9 bases). Germline values: CDR1 MDHEN, CDR2 SYDVKM. The CDR3 is made up of 16 amino acids. Trimming left V 1 base short and J 2 bases short, with 15 bases between.

The gene calls are TRBV4-1 and TRBJ1-6, with unresolved D. The V gene lost 0 bases and the J gene lost 6 bases, with 15 bases spanning the gap. This CDR3 contains 17 residues. CDR1 and CDR2 from the germline V gene are MGHRA and YSYEKL. The CDR3 is CASSQDPGYRFNSPLHF. In DNA form, the CDR3 reads TGCGCCAGCAGCCAAGACCCGGGCTACAGATTTAATTCACCCCTCCACTTT.

This clonotype was counted a few times. The V call is TRBV20-1, the J call TRBJ2-3; 12 bases are a match to TRBD2. With 0 bases clipped from V and 5 bases from J, the junction kept 9 bases outside the gene matches. The CDR3 is 17 amino acids. Germline V lookup: CDR1 DFQATT, CDR2 SNEGSKA (reference sequence). The CDR3 sequence is CSARDQASGRAVDTQYF. CDR3 nucleotide sequence: TGCAGTGCTAGAGATCAGGCTAGCGGGAGGGCCGTAGATACGCAGTATTTT.

This rearrangement joins TRBV4-1 to TRBJ1-4; D is uncertain. Deletions cut 0 bases from V and 11 bases from J, with 10 bases between. Looked up from germline, CDR1 is MGHRA and CDR2 is YSYEKL. The CDR3 consists of 13 residues. CDR3 in amino acids: CASSQEGILKLFF. The CDR3 nucleotides read TGCGCCAGCAGCCAAGAGGGCATCTTGAAACTGTTTTTT.

This clonotype was picked up many times. This chain uses TRBV16 with TRBJ1-2; a weak D match, TRBD1 (5 bases). Trimming stripped 0 bases from V and 8 bases from J, with 13 bases between. This CDR3 is 14 amino acids long. Germline values: CDR1 KGHSY, CDR2 FQNENV. CDR3 in DNA: TGTGCCAGCAGCCAATCGATCAGGGATGGAGGCTACACCTTC. Protein: CASSQSIRDGGYTF.

In its sample, this clonotype was seen a few times. The chain uses TRBV4-3 and TRBJ2-7, with D perhaps matching TRBD2 (6 bases). There are 14 residues in the CDR3. Germline V gives CDR1 LGHNA, CDR2 YSLEER. V was cut by 2 bases and J by 4 bases, with 12 bases left in between. This chain's CDR3 is CASSQNIGGYEQYF. In nucleotides, the CDR3 is TGCGCCAGCAGCCAAAATATCGGAGGGTACGAGCAGTACTTC.

This clonotype was seen at least ten times. The V gene is TRBV29-1, the J gene TRBJ2-5, with 9 nucleotides matching TRBD2. The CDR3 has 19 residues. V trimming: 5 bases; J trimming: 4 bases; junction bases outside the gene matches: 23. The germline gives CDR1 SQVTM, CDR2 ANQGSEA. The CDR3 DNA reads as TGCAGCGTTTTTGATCCCTTGACTAGCGGCCCAGGCGGGGGAGAGACCCAGTACTTC. Its translation is CSVFDPLTSGPGGGETQYF.

A word on this clonotype: A single base separates this from a much larger clone, so it may be a read error. J is TRBJ2-2 and V is TRBV12-3 or TRBV12-4; a weak D match, TRBD2 (6 bases). This CDR3 region has 13 residues. The CDR3 DNA sequence: TGTGCCAGCAGTTTATACGATAACGGGGGGCTGTTTTTT. Amino acid sequence: CASSLYDNGGLFF.

CDR3 loop: CASSPRDRPSYEQYF. The CDR3, as DNA: TGTGCCAGCAGCCCCCGGGACAGGCCCTCCTACGAGCAGTACTTC. The chain uses TRBV7-9 and TRBJ2-7; TRBD1 matches 8 bases. J gave up 0 bases and V 5 bases, and 6 bases lay outside the gene matches. This CDR3 region has 15 residues. Germline V gives CDR1 SEHNR, CDR2 FQNEAQ (reference sequence).